Listed below are T cell receptor beta chains from one sample, sequenced in a study of lymphopenia after photon versus proton radiotherapy. Clones were sequenced by immunoSEQ multiplex PCR, and TCRdb holds only the in-frame ones, with some missing. This table has about 40,000 clones, around 83% appearing once. The source was peripheral blood, collected from a patient treated with proton-based radiotherapy. All receptors derive from a woman aged 70 to 79 with pancreatic cancer. Some clones in this sample may be carry-over from other donors' samples. Both conserved end residues are part of each CDR3. D genes are given only for firm matches. Size is stated for part of the rows, as once, few or many counts, or as a class when the clone is expanded.

CDR3 protein: CATLFGGSNQPQHF
CDR3 DNA: TGTGCCACCCTGTTTGGGGGAAGCAATCAGCCCCAGCATTTT
D gene: .
clone size: .
J gene: TRBJ1-5
V gene: TRBV6-1

CDR3 protein: CASSLSGSYEQYF
CDR3 DNA: TGTGCCAGCAGTTTATCAGGTAGCTACGAGCAGTACTTC
D gene: .
clone size: .
J gene: TRBJ2-7
V gene: TRBV27

CDR3 protein: CASSVTGASSYNEQFF
CDR3 DNA: TGTGCCAGCAGCGTGACGGGGGCGAGCTCCTACAATGAGCAGTTCTTC
D gene: .
clone size: .
J gene: TRBJ2-1
V gene: TRBV9

CDR3 protein: CASRGTVVSYEQYF
CDR3 DNA: TGTGCCAGCAGGGGGACAGTCGTCTCCTACGAGCAGTACTTC
D gene: TRBD1
clone size: once
J gene: TRBJ2-7
V gene: TRBV27

CDR3 protein: CASSSTLSSGRYTGELFF
CDR3 DNA: TGTGCCAGCAGCTCGACACTTTCTAGCGGGAGATATACCGGGGAGCTGTTTTTT
D gene: TRBD2
clone size: .
J gene: TRBJ2-2
V gene: TRBV5-6

CDR3 protein: CATSRDLAETYEQYF
CDR3 DNA: TGTGCCACCAGCAGAGATCTGGCGGAGACCTACGAGCAGTACTTC
D gene: .
clone size: .
J gene: TRBJ2-7
V gene: TRBV15

CDR3 protein: CASRLSSYNEQFF
CDR3 DNA: TGTGCCAGCAGGTTAAGCTCCTACAATGAGCAGTTCTTC
D gene: .
clone size: once
J gene: TRBJ2-1
V gene: TRBV2

CDR3 protein: CASSLAAWGDEQYF
CDR3 DNA: TGTGCCAGCAGCTTAGCCGCCTGGGGTGACGAGCAGTACTTC
D gene: .
clone size: .
J gene: TRBJ2-7
V gene: TRBV7-8

CDR3 protein: CASSLFRQGFNTGELFF
CDR3 DNA: TGTGCCAGCAGCTTATTCAGGCAAGGGTTCAACACCGGGGAGCTGTTTTTT
D gene: .
clone size: .
J gene: TRBJ2-2
V gene: TRBV5-6

CDR3 protein: CASSRLQGGTGELFF
CDR3 DNA: TGCGCCAGCAGCCGGTTGCAGGGTGGCACCGGGGAGCTGTTTTTT
D gene: .
clone size: .
J gene: TRBJ2-2
V gene: TRBV5-1

CDR3 protein: CASTTSPRDSYGYTF
CDR3 DNA: TGTGCCAGTACCACATCCCCCCGTGACAGTTATGGCTACACCTTC
D gene: .
clone size: .
J gene: TRBJ1-2
V gene: TRBV19

CDR3 protein: CASSEDVGTNYGYTF
CDR3 DNA: TGTGCCAGCAGTGAGGATGTGGGGACTAACTATGGCTACACCTTC
D gene: .
clone size: .
J gene: TRBJ1-2
V gene: TRBV6-1

CDR3 protein: CASSYPTGRTGRTEQYF
CDR3 DNA: TGTGCCAGCAGCTACCCGACAGGGAGGACAGGGCGTACGGAGCAGTACTTC
D gene: TRBD1
clone size: .
J gene: TRBJ2-5
V gene: TRBV7-8

CDR3 protein: CASSTNGASYEQYF
CDR3 DNA: TGTGCCAGCAGCACCAACGGGGCATCCTACGAGCAGTACTTC
D gene: .
clone size: once
J gene: TRBJ2-7
V gene: TRBV7-6

CDR3 protein: CASGTRGRETQYF
CDR3 DNA: TGCGCCAGCGGCACCCGGGGTAGGGAGACCCAGTACTTC
D gene: .
clone size: .
J gene: TRBJ2-5
V gene: TRBV5-1

CDR3 protein: CACTPLDRPPGTQYF
CDR3 DNA: TGTGCCTGTACCCCCCTCGACAGACCTCCTGGGACCCAGTACTTC
D gene: .
clone size: .
J gene: TRBJ2-5
V gene: TRBV30

CDR3 protein: CASSLGQGTNTEAFF
CDR3 DNA: TGTGCCAGTAGTCTCGGACAGGGAACGAACACTGAAGCTTTCTTT
D gene: TRBD1
clone size: .
J gene: TRBJ1-1
V gene: TRBV19

CDR3 protein: CASSGLVGGWLYF
CDR3 DNA: TGTGCCAGCAGTGGACTTGTGGGGGGTTGGTTGTACTTC
D gene: .
clone size: .
J gene: TRBJ2-7
V gene: TRBV2

CDR3 protein: CASSLTGGENTEAFF
CDR3 DNA: TGCGCCAGCAGCTTAACAGGGGGTGAGAACACTGAAGCTTTCTTT
D gene: TRBD1
clone size: few
J gene: TRBJ1-1
V gene: TRBV5-1

CDR3 protein: CASSLNGQDVLEEQYF
CDR3 DNA: TGTGCCAGCAGCTTGAATGGACAGGACGTTTTAGAGGAGCAGTACTTC
D gene: TRBD1
clone size: .
J gene: TRBJ2-7
V gene: TRBV5-8

CDR3 protein: CASSTGFNSPLHF
CDR3 DNA: TGTGCCAGCAGTACAGGGTTTAATTCACCCCTCCACTTT
D gene: .
clone size: .
J gene: TRBJ1-6
V gene: TRBV6-5

CDR3 protein: CASSSLGREGLDGELFF
CDR3 DNA: TGTGCCAGCAGCTCCCTGGGGAGGGAGGGCCTAGACGGGGAGCTGTTTTTT
D gene: TRBD2
clone size: .
J gene: TRBJ2-2
V gene: TRBV28